The clone carrying this TCR beta chain was seen more than once but under ten times. What it binds is unknown. This entry comes from a study of post-analysis software for immune sequencing data. CDR3 length: 14 residues. The germline V gene has CDR1 MNHNS and CDR2 SASEGT. V shed 2 bases and J 5 bases; nucleotides not matched to a gene: 5. Study-level results: There was significantly lower normalized Chao1 diversity in multiple sclerosis patients than in controls. Compared with controls, patients had more of five or six TRBV segments, including TRBV5-6, TRBV5-1 and TRBV20-1.

Researchers reported that TCR beta cDNA libraries carried unique molecular identifiers. Input populations of about 0.85 to 11 million T cells gave rise to around 500,000 cDNA molecules. TCRdb processed the PCR reads anew with MiXCR; each CDR3 protein has one entry. There are roughly 400,000 distinct CDR3 sequences in the sample; about 39% occur only once, and approximately 7.7% lies in the top ten. This TCR derives from a girl between 2 and 10 years old with multiple sclerosis. Specimen: blood. V is TRBV6-1 and J is TRBJ2-7, with 8 bases that match TRBD1. This chain's CDR3 is CASSEWDRYDEQYF. In nucleotides, the CDR3 is TGTGCCAGCAGTGAATGGGACAGGTACGACGAGCAGTACTTC.